This T cell receptor beta chain was observed in a study of CD8 T cells in Susac syndrome. The germline CDR1 and CDR2 sequences are KGHDR and SFDVKD. With 7 bases clipped from V and 0 bases from J, the junction kept 19 bases outside the gene matches. The CDR3 covers 20 residues. RNA in amounts of roughly 0.5 to 1 ug was reverse transcribed with random hexamers. TCRdb re-analysed the immunoSEQ multiplex PCR reads in MiXCR, keeping a single row per CDR3 protein. The table has around 25,000 distinct CDR3 sequences, 93% seen once. The receptor's source is a human donor with Susac syndrome. The source material was CD8+ T cells from PBMCs. This chain connects TRBV24-1 to TRBJ2-3; 9 bases match TRBD1. CDR3 amino acids: CATSVDRGNGLPPSTDTQYF. The CDR3 region has the DNA TGTGCCACCAGCGTGGACAGGGGAAACGGCCTCCCGCCTAGCACAGATACGCAGTATTTT.